The sequence of this T cell receptor beta chain was determined in a study of blood T cell repertoires in COVID-19. For the study at large: Samples came from the United States, Italy and Spain, spanning acute and convalescent COVID-19. The analysed material was cDNA or gDNA that came from T cells, B-cell-depleted T cells, or PBMCs.

In the original processing: Nucleated cell counts were estimated from reference gene primer amplification. Generated by immunoSEQ multiplex PCR, the TCRdb table keeps only in-frame clones and is missing some. The V and J calls and clone size are taken from that table; D and trimming were inferred from the DNA. Of fewer than 250,000 clones listed, approximately 91% are singletons. This CDR3 is built from 16 residues. Trimming took 1 base from V and 2 from J, leaving 13 bases between them. CDR1 and CDR2 (germline): LGHNA, YNFKEQ. The Seattle patients joined while their infection was active and were tracked longitudinally afterward.

This rearrangement joins TRBV4-2 to TRBJ2-3; D gene unclear. Specimen: peripheral blood. The receptor was derived from a man in his thirties or forties with COVID-19, enrolled during active disease. CDR3 nucleotides: TGTGCCAGCAGCCAAGGGCTGACATACTCCACAGATACGCAGTATTTT. Translating gives CASSQGLTYSTDTQYF.